Sequencing of this T cell receptor (beta chain) was carried out in a study of shared clonotypes between healthy human individuals. Overall study: The people who gave samples were a couple of women and a few men aged 18 to 49. Overall study findings and caveats: Among non-shared clonotypes, generation probabilities were lower than among those shared by all four donors. Several donors shared around 5% of their naive CD4 clonotypes.

Recent acute infections and vaccinations were absent in the healthy HIV-negative adult donors. Sequencing was performed with immunoSEQ multiplex PCR; in TCRdb, only in-frame clones are kept and a portion is missing. This table has around 1.5 million clones, under 99% appearing once. Regarding this clone: Its target is unknown.

Sample: naive CD4+ T cells sorted from blood. Subset of the sample: CD45RA+ positively selected. The receptor comes from a young man in good health.

CDR3 region: CARSLPLPKQYF. CDR3 DNA: TGTGCCAGAAGCTTACCCCTCCCAAAGCAGTACTTC. V gene TRBV7-5 combines with J gene TRBJ2-7. TRBV7-5 is given as a pseudogene. The CDR3 consists of 12 residues.